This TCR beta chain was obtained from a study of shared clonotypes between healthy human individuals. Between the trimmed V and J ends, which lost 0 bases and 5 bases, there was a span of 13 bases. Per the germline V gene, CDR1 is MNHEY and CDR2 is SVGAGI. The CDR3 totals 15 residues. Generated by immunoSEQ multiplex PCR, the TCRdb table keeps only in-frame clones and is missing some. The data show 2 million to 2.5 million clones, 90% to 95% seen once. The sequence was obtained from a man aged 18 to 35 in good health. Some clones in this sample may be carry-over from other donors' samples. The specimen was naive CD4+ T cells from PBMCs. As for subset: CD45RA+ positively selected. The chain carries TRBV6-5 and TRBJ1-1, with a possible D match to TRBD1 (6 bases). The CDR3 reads CASSYSLQGRTEAFF. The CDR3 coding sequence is TGTGCCAGCAGTTACTCTTTACAGGGACGAACTGAAGCTTTCTTT.